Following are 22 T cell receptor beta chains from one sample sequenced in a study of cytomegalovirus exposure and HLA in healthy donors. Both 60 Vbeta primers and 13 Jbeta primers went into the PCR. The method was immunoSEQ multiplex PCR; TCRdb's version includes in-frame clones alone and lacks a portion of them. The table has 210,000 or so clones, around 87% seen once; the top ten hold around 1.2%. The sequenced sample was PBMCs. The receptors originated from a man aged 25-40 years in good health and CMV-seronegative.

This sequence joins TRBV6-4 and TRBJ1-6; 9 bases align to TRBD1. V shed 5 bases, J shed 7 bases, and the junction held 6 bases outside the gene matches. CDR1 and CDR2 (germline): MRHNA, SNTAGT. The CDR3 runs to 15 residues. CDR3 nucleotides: TGTGCCAGCAGTTCGGCCGGACAGGGGAATTCACCCCTCCACTTT. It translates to CASSSAGQGNSPLHF.

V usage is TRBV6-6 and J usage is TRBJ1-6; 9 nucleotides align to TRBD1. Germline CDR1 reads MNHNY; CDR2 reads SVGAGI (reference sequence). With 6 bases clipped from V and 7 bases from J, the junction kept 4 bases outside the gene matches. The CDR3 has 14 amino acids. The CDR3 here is CASSGTGGNSPLHF. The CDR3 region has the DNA TGTGCCAGCAGCGGAACAGGGGGCAATTCACCCCTCCACTTT.

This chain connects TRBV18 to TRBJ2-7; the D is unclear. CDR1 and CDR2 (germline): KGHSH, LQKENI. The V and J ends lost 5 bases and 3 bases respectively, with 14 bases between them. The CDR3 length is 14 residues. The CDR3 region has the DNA TGTGCCAGCTCAGAAAGACATGGCGACTACGAGCAGTACTTC. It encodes CASSERHGDYEQYF.

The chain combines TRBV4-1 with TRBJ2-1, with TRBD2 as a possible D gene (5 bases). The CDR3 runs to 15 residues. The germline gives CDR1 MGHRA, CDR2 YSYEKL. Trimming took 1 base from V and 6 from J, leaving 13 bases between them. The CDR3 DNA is TGCGCCAGCAGCCAAGTTTCGCGGGCTACCAATGAGCAGTTCTTC. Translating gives CASSQVSRATNEQFF.

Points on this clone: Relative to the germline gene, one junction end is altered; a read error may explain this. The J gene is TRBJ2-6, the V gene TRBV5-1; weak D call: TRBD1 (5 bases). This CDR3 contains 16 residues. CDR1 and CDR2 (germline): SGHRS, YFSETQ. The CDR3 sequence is CASSLAMGSGANGLTF. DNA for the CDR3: TGCGCCAGCAGCTTGGCGATGGGCTCTGGGGCCAACGGCCTGACTTTC.

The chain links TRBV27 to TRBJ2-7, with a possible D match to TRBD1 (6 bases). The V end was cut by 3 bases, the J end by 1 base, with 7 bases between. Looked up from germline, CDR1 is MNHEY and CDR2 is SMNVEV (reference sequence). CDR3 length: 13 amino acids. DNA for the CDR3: TGTGCCAGCAGTTTGGACAGATCCTACGAGCAGTACTTC. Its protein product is CASSLDRSYEQYF.

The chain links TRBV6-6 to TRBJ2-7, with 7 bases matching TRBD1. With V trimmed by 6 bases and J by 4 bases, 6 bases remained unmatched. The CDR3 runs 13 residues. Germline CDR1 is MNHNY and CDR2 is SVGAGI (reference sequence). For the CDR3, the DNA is TGTGCCAGCAGCTTGGGACAGCCTTACGAGCAGTACTTC. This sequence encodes CASSLGQPYEQYF.

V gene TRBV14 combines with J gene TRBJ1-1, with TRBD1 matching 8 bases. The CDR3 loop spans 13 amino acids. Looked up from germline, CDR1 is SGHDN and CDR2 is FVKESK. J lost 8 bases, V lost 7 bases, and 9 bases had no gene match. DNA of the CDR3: TGTGCCAGCAACCCCCAGGGGGCACAAGAAGCTTTCTTT. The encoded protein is CASNPQGAQEAFF.

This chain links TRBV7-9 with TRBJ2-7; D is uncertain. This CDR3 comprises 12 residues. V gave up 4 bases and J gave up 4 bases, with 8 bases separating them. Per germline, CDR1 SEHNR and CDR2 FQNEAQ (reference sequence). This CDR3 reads CASSSIAYEQYF. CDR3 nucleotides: TGTGCCAGCAGCTCTATCGCGTACGAGCAGTACTTC.

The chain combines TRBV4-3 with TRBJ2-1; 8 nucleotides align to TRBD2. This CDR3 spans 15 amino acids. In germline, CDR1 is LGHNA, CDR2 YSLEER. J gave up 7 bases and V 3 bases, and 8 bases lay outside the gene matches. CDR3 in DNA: TGCGCCAGCAGCCAGAATAGCGGGGAGTTAAATGAGCAGTTCTTC. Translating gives CASSQNSGELNEQFF.

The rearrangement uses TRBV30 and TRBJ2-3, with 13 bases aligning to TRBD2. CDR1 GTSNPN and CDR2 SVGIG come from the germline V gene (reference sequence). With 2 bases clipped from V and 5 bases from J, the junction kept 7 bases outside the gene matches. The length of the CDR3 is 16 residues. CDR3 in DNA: TGTGCCTGGAGTCCCACGGGACTAGCGGGACGAGATACGCAGTATTTT. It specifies CAWSPTGLAGRDTQYF.

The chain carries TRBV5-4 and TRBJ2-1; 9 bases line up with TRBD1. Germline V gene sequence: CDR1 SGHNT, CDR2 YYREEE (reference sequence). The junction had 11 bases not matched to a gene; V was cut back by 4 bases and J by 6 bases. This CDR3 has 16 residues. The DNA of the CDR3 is TGTGCCAGCAGCGTCCCCGTGGGACAGGGAGGCAATGAGCAGTTCTTC. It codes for CASSVPVGQGGNEQFF.

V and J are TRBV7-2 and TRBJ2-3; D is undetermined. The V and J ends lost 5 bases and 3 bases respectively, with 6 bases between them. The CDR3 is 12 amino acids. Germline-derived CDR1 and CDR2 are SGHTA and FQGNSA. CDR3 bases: TGTGCCAGCAGCATTATAACAGATACGCAGTATTTT. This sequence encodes CASSIITDTQYF.

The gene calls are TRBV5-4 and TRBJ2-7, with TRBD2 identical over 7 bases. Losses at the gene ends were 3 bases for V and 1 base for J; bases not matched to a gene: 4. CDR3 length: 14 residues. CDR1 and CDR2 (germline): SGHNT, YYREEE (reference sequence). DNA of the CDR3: TGTGCCAGCAGCTCAGGAGCGGGATCCTACGAGCAGTACTTC. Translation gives CASSSGAGSYEQYF.

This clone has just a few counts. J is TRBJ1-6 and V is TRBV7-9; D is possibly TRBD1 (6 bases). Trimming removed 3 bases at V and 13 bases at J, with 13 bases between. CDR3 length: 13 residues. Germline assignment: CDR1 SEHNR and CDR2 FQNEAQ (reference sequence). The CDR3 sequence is CASSFRPDRPLHF. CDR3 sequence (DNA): TGTGCCAGCAGCTTCCGCCCAGACAGGCCCCTCCACTTT.

The DNA of the CDR3 is TGTGCCAGCAGTTTAAATTTAGCGGGAGGCGACTACGAGCAGTACTTC. Amino acids: CASSLNLAGGDYEQYF. V and J are TRBV27 and TRBJ2-7, with 10 bases aligning to TRBD2. Trimming removed 2 bases from V and 3 bases from J; junction bases left unmatched: 7. The CDR3 loop spans 16 amino acids. CDR1 and CDR2 (germline): MNHEY, SMNVEV (reference sequence).

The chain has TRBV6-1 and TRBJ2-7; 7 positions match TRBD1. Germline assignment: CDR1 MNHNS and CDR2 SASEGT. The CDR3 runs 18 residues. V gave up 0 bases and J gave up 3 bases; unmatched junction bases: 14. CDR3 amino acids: CASSEAGGQSLAVYEQYF. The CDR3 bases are TGTGCCAGCAGTGAAGCAGGGGGACAGTCCCTGGCGGTCTACGAGCAGTACTTC.

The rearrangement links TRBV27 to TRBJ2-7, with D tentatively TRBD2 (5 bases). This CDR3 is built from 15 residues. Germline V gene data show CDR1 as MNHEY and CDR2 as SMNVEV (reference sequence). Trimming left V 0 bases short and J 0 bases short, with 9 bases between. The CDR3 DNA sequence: TGTGCCAGCAGTTTATCCGGGGAAGGCTCCTACGAGCAGTACTTC. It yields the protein CASSLSGEGSYEQYF.

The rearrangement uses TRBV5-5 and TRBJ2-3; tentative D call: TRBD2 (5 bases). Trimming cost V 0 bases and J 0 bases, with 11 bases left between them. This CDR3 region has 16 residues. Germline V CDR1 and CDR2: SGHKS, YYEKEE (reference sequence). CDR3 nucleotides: TGTGCCAGCAGCTTGGGACTAAGGACTAGCACAGATACGCAGTATTTT. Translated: CASSLGLRTSTDTQYF.

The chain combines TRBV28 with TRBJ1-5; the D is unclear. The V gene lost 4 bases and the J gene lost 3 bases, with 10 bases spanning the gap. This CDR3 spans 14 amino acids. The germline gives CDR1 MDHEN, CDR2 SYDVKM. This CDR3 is CASSSPGNNQPQHF. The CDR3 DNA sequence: TGTGCCAGCAGTTCTCCCGGGAACAATCAGCCCCAGCATTTT.

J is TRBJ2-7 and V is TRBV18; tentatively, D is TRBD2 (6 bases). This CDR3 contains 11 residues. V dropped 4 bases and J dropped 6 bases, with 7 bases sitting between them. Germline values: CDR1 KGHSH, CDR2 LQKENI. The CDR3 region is CASSQGGEQYF. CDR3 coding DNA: TGTGCCAGCTCACAGGGAGGCGAGCAGTACTTC.

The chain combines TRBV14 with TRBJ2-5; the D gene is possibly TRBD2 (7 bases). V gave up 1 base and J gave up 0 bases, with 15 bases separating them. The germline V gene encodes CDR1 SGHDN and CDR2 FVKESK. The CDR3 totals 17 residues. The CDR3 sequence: CASSQGRTGGHQETQYF. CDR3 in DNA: TGTGCCAGCAGCCAAGGAAGGACGGGGGGCCACCAAGAGACCCAGTACTTC.